The clone carrying this T cell receptor (beta chain) was observed a handful of times. Its specificity is not known. This sample was included in a study of a mutant IDH1 vaccine in newly diagnosed glioma. Study information: Antecedent treatment encompassed radiotherapy, temozolomide, or their combination; the majority received both.

Documented time point: week 47, end of study. Topical imiquimod accompanied each vaccine dose, which consisted of 300 ug of mutant IDH1 20-mer peptide. Eight vaccinations reached patients in weeks 1, 3, 5, 7, 11, 15, 19 and 23. Sequencing was performed with immunoSEQ multiplex PCR; in TCRdb, only in-frame clones are kept and a portion is missing. The profile shows around 54,000 clones, roughly 80% of them singletons. Germline-derived CDR1 and CDR2 are LNHDA and SQIVND (reference sequence). V lost 7 bases, J lost 6 bases, and 7 bases lay in between. The CDR3 has 11 residues. Broader study findings: The study observed vaccine-induced immune responses in 90% to 95% of patients.

The clonotype originates from a woman in her forties or fifties with glioma. The sample here was PBMCs, taken from a glioma patient whose treatment included an IDH1 peptide vaccine. This sequence joins TRBV19 and TRBJ2-1; D is ambiguous. The DNA for the CDR3 is TGTGCCAGTAACTGGCGCAATGAGCAGTTCTTC. It is translated as CASNWRNEQFF. The full variable domain, rest sourced from reference TRBV19 and TRBJ2-1, is DGGITQSPKYLFRKEGQNVTLSCEQNLNHDAMYWYRQDPGQGLRLIYYSQIVNDFQKGDIAEGYSVSREKKESFPLTVTSAQKNPTAFYLCASNWRNEQFFGPGTRLTVL.